These 7 T cell receptor beta chains were all obtained from the same sample, sequenced in a study of shared clonotypes between healthy human individuals. Measured with immunoSEQ multiplex PCR; TCRdb has only the in-frame clones, and not every one. The sample has some 2.1 million clones; just under 95% are singletons. Terminally differentiated effector memory CD45RA+ cells were excluded from the naive CD8 cells, which were CD45RO-negative and positively selected for CCR7. Source material: naive CD8+ T cells sorted from blood. The source is a man aged 18 to 29 in good health.

The J gene is TRBJ2-2, the V gene TRBV4-1; 8 bases are a match to TRBD2. This CDR3 contains 17 residues. Germline V gene sequence: CDR1 MGHRA, CDR2 YSYEKL. J lost 7 bases, V lost 0 bases, and 10 bases had no gene match. The CDR3 DNA sequence: TGCGCCAGCAGCCAAGATTTAGGAGCGGGAGCGGGCGGGGAGCTGTTTTTT. It specifies CASSQDLGAGAGGELFF.

A note on this clone: A much larger clone lies a single base off, so this may be a read error. V and J are TRBV5-4 and TRBJ2-2; tentatively, D is TRBD2 (6 bases). The germline V and J ends were trimmed by 4 bases and 1 base, with 8 bases remaining between them. Germline CDR1 SGHNT, CDR2 YYREEE (reference sequence). The CDR3 length is 14 residues. Here the CDR3 DNA reads TGTGCCAGCAGCGTGGGGGGGAACACCGGGGAGCTGTTTTTT. Amino acids: CASSVGGNTGELFF.

This clone was found once. This chain joins TRBV7-8 and TRBJ2-7; D assignment may be TRBD1 or TRBD2 (6 bases each). The CDR3 is 18 amino acids. Trimming removed 3 bases from V and 2 bases from J, with 23 bases in between. Germline-derived CDR1 and CDR2 are SGHVS and FQNEAQ. The CDR3 reads CASSFVGTRGQYPYEQYF. DNA for the CDR3: TGTGCCAGCAGCTTCGTTGGTACGCGGGGACAATATCCCTACGAGCAGTACTTC.

The V and J genes are TRBV2 and TRBJ1-1; maybe TRBD1 (5 bases). CDR1 and CDR2 from the germline V gene are SNHLY and FYNNEI. This CDR3 has 12 residues. V was pared by 7 bases and J by 7 bases, with 13 bases between. CDR3 sequence: CASTTGGREAFF. The CDR3 DNA is TGTGCCAGCACTACAGGAGGCCGTGAAGCTTTCTTT.

V and J are TRBV10-3 and TRBJ1-1; perhaps TRBD1 as D (6 bases). Germline V gene lookup returns CDR1 ENHRY and CDR2 SYGVKD. The CDR3 spans 14 residues. Deletions cut 0 bases from V and 7 bases from J, with 12 bases between. The CDR3 sequence: CAISESSGDGEAFF. CDR3 nucleotides: TGTGCCATCAGTGAGTCATCAGGGGATGGTGAAGCTTTCTTT.

The gene calls are TRBV6-5 and TRBJ2-7; 9 bases are a match to TRBD2. This CDR3 has 15 residues. Germline CDR1 reads MNHEY; CDR2 reads SVGAGI. J gave up 3 bases and V 5 bases, and 8 bases lay outside the gene matches. The CDR3 sequence is CASSTSGLAIYEQYF. The CDR3 region has the DNA TGTGCCAGCAGTACCTCAGGACTAGCGATCTACGAGCAGTACTTC.

The chain employs TRBV7-9 and TRBJ2-7; unclear D gene. This CDR3 spans 12 amino acids. Germline V gene data show CDR1 as SEHNR and CDR2 as FQNEAQ (reference sequence). Trimming removed 3 bases at V and 6 bases at J, with 9 bases between. CDR3 DNA sequence: TGTGCCAGCAGCTTTGTAGAGCGCGAGCAGTACTTC. It translates to CASSFVEREQYF.